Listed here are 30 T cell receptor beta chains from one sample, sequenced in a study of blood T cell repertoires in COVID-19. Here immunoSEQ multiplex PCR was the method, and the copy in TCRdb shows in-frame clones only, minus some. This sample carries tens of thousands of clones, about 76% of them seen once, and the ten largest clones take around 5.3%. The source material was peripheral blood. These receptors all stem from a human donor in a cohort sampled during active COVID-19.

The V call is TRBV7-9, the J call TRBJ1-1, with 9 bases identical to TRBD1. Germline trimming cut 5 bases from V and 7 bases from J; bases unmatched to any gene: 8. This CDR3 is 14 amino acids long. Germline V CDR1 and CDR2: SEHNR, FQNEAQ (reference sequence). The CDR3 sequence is CASSKGQGWGEAFF. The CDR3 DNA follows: TGTGCCAGCAGCAAAGGACAGGGGTGGGGTGAAGCTTTCTTT.

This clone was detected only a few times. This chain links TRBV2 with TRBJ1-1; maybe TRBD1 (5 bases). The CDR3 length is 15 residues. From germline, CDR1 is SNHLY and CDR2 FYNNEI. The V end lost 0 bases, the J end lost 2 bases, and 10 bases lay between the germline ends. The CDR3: CASSEALGGNTEAFF. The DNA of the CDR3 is TGTGCCAGCAGTGAAGCGCTCGGGGGAAACACTGAAGCTTTCTTT.

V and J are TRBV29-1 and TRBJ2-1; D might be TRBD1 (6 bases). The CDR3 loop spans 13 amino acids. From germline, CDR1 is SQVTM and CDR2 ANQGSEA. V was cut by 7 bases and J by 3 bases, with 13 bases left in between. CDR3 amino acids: CSARDNGYNEQFF. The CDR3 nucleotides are TGCAGCGCCAGGGACAACGGCTACAATGAGCAGTTCTTC.

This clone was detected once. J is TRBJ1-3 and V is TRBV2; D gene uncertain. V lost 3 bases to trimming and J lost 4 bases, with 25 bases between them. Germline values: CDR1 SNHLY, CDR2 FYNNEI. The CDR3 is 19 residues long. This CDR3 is CASSDGWRSATGVGNTIYF. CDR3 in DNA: TGTGCCAGCAGTGACGGTTGGAGATCCGCGACGGGTGTAGGAAACACCATATATTTT.

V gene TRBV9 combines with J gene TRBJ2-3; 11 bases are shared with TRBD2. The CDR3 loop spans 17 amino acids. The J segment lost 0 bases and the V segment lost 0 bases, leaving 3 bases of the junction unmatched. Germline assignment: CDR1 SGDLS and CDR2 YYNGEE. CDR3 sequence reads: CASSVVVAGGSTDTQYF. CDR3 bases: TGTGCCAGCAGCGTAGTCGTAGCGGGGGGGAGCACAGATACGCAGTATTTT.

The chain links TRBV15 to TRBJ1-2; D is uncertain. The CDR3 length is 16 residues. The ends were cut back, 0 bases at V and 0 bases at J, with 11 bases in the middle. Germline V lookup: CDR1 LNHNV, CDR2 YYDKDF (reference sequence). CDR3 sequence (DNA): TGTGCCACCAGCAGAGATGGGCGGGGTTCTAACTATGGCTACACCTTC. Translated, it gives CATSRDGRGSNYGYTF.

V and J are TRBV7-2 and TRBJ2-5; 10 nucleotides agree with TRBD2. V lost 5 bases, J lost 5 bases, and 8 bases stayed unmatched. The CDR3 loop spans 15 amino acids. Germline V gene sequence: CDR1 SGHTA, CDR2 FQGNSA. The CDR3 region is CASSLSGGASETQYF. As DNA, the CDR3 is TGTGCCAGCAGCCTAAGCGGGGGGGCCTCTGAGACCCAGTACTTC.

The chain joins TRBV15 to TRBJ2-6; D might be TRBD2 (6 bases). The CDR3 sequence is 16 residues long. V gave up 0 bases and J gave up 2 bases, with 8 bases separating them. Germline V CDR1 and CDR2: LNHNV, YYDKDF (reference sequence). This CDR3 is CATSRDSGAGANVLTF. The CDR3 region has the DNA TGTGCCACCAGCAGAGATTCGGGGGCTGGGGCCAACGTCCTGACTTTC.

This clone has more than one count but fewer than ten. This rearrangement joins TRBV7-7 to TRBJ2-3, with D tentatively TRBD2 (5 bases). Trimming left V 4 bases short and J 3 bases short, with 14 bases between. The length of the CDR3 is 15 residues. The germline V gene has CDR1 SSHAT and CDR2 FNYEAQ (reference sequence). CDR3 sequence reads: CASSSGSWGTDTQYF. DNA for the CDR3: TGTGCCAGCAGCTCTGGGAGTTGGGGTACAGATACGCAGTATTTT.

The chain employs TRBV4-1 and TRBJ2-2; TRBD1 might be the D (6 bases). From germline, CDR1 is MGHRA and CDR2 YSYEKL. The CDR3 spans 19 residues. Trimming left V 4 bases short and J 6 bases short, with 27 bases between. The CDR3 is CASSRIELLKFRGSGELFF. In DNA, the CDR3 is TGCGCCAGCAGCCGCATCGAACTACTAAAATTCAGGGGTTCCGGGGAGCTGTTTTTT.

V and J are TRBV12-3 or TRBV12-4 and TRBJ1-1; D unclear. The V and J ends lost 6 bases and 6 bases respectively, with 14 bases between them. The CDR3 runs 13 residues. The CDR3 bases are TGTGCCAGCAGCACCTTTGAGGCGGCTGAAGCTTTCTTT. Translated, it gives CASSTFEAAEAFF.

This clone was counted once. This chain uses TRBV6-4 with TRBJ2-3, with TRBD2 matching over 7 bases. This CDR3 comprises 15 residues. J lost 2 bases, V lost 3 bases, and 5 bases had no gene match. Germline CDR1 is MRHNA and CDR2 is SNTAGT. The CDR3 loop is CASSEWGGDTDTQYF. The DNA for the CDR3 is TGTGCCAGCAGTGAGTGGGGGGGTGACACAGATACGCAGTATTTT.

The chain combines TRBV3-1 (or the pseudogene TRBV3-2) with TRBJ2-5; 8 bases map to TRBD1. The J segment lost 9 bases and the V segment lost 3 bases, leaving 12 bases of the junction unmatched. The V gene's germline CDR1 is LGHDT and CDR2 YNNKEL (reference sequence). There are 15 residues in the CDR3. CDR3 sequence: CASSHSSGTGTSQYF. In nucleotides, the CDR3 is TGTGCCAGCAGCCATTCCTCCGGGACAGGCACCTCCCAGTACTTC.

The CDR3 DNA reads TGTGCCAGCACAGAAAACGGGTATGGCTACACCTTC. Amino acid sequence: CASTENGYGYTF. The chain has TRBV2 and TRBJ1-2; D gene ambiguous. The CDR3 length is 12 residues. Germline CDR1 and CDR2: SNHLY and FYNNEI. The germline V and J ends were trimmed by 7 bases and 5 bases, with 11 bases remaining between them.

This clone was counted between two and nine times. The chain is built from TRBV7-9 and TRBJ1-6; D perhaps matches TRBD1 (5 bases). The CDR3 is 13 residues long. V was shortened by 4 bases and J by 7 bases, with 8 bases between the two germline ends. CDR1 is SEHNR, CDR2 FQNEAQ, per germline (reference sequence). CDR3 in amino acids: CASSSTGNSPLHF. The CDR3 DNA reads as TGTGCCAGCAGCTCAACAGGAAATTCACCCCTCCACTTT.

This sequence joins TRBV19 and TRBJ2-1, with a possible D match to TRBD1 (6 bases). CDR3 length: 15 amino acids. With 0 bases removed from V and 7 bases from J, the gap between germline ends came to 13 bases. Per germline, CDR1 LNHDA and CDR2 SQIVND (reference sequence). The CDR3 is CASSIDLTGWNEQFF. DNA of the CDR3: TGTGCCAGTAGTATAGATCTTACAGGGTGGAATGAGCAGTTCTTC.

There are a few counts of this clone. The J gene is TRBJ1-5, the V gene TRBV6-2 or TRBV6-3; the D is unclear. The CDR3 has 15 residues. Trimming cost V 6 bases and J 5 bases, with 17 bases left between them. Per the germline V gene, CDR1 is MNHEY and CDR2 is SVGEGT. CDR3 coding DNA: TGTGCCAGCAGCCGACGGACGGGGAGCGATCAGCCCCAGCATTTT. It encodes CASSRRTGSDQPQHF.

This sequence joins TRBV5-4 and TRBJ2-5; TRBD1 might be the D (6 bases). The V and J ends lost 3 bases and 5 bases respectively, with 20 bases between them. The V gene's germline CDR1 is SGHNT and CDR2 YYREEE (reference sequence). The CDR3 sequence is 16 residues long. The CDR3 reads CASSYRTGTPPETQYF. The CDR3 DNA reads TGTGCCAGCAGCTACCGAACCGGGACACCCCCCGAGACCCAGTACTTC.

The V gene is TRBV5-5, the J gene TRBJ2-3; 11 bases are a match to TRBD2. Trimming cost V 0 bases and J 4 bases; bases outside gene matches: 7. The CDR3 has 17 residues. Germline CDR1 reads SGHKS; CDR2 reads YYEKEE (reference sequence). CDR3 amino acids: CASSLVLAGGFADTQYF. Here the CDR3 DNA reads TGTGCCAGCAGCTTGGTGCTAGCGGGGGGATTTGCAGATACGCAGTATTTT.

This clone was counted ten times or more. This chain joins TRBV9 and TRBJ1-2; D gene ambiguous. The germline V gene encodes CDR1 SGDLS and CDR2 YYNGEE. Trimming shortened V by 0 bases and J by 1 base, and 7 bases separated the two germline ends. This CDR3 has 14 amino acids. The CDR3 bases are TGTGCCAGCAGCGTAGGCACCAGTAACTATGGCTACACCTTC. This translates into CASSVGTSNYGYTF.

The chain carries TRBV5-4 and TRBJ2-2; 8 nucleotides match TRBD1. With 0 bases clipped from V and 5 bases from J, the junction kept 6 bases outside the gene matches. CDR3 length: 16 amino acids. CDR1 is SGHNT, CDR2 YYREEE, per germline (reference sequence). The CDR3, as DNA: TGTGCCAGCAGCTTGGGAGACAGGGGATCAACCGGGGAGCTGTTTTTT. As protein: CASSLGDRGSTGELFF.

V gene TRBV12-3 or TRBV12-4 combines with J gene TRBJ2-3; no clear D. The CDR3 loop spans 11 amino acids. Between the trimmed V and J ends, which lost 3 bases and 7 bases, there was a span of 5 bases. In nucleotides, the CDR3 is TGTGCCAGCAGTTTTATAAATACGCAGTATTTT. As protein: CASSFINTQYF.

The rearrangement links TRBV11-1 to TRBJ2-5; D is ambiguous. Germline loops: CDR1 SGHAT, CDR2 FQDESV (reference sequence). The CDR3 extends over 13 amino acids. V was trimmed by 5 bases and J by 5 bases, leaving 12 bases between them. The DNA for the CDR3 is TGTGCCAGCAGCCTCGGCCCCGGGGAGACCCAGTACTTC. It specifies CASSLGPGETQYF.

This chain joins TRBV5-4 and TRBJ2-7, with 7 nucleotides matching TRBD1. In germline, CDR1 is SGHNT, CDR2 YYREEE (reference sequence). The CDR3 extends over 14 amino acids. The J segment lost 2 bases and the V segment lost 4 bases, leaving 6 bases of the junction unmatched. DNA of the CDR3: TGTGCCAGCAGCCACGACAGGGACGCCTACGAGCAGTACTTC. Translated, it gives CASSHDRDAYEQYF. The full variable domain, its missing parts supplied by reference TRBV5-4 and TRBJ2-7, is ETGVTQSPTHLIKTRGQQVTLRCSSQSGHNTVSWYQQALGQGPQFIFQYYREEENGRGNFPPRFSGLQFPNYSSELNVNALELDDSALYLCASSHDRDAYEQYFGPGTRLTVT.

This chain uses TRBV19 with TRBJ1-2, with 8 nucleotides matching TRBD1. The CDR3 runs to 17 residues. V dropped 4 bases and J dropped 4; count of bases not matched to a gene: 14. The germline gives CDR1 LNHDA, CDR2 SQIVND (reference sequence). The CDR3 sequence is CASSNPWRQGIGYGYTF. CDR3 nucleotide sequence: TGTGCCAGTAGTAACCCATGGAGACAGGGGATCGGCTATGGCTACACCTTC.

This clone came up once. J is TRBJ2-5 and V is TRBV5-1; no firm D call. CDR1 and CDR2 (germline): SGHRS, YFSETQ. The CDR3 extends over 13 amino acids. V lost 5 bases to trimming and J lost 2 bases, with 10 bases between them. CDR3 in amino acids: CASSPWPQETQYF. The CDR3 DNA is TGCGCCAGCAGTCCTTGGCCACAAGAGACCCAGTACTTC.

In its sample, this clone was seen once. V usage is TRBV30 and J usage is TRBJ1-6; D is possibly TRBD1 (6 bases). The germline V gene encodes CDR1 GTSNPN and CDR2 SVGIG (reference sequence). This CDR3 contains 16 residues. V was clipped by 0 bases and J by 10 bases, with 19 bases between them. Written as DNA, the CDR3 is TGTGCCTGGAGTGTTGGACAGTTGGGGTTGGGGTCACCCCTCCACTTT. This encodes CAWSVGQLGLGSPLHF.

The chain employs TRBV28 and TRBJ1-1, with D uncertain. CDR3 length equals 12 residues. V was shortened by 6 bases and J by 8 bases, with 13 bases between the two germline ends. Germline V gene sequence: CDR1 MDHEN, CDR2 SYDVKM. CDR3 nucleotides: TGTGCCAGCAGACTACCCGGAGGGGAAGCTTTCTTT. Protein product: CASRLPGGEAFF.

The CDR3 spells CATSEAGPGQETQYF. The CDR3 DNA reads as TGTGCCACCAGTGAGGCGGGGCCGGGGCAAGAGACCCAGTACTTC. V is TRBV24-1 and J is TRBJ2-5, with D perhaps matching TRBD2 (6 bases). The CDR3 loop spans 15 amino acids. From germline, CDR1 is KGHDR and CDR2 SFDVKD. Trimming removed 4 bases from V and 2 bases from J, with 13 bases in between.

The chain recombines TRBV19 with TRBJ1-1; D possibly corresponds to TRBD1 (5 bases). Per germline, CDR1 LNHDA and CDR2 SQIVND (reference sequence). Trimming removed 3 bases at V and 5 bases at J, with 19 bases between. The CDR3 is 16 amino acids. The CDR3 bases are TGTGCCAGTAGTATGGCGGCCGAACGGGGGTGGACTGAAGCTTTCTTT. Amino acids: CASSMAAERGWTEAFF.